This TCR beta chain was identified in a study of T cell repertoires in cytomegalovirus infection. Background on the study: Based on public TCR beta signatures, there were indications of CMV infection and of a matching HLA type.

This clonotype was seen at least ten times. Its antigen is as yet unknown. TCRdb re-derived calls from the reads in MiXCR, one entry per CDR3 protein. The sample yields hundreds of thousands of distinct CDR3 sequences, approximately 7% seen once. After removal of 4 bases from V and 9 bases from J, the junction contained 8 bases not matched to a gene. Germline assignment: CDR1 MGHDK and CDR2 SYGVNS. The CDR3 contains 14 residues. Study-level findings and limits: Summed frequency of public TCR beta families distinguished CMV carriers with the relevant HLA. Predominance within the ex vivo response was attributable to HLA-C-restricted CMV-specific TCR beta clonotypes.

The sample comprised PBMCs. This receptor was obtained from a human donor in good health (CMV status not recorded). Some clones in this sample may be carry-over from other donors' samples. The rearrangement uses TRBV25-1 and TRBJ2-1; TRBD2 matches at 8 bases. CDR3 DNA: TGTGCCAGCAGTGCCCTGCGGAGCGGGGGTGAGCAGTTCTTC. Protein product: CASSALRSGGEQFF.